This T cell receptor (beta chain) emerged from a study of cytomegalovirus exposure and HLA in healthy donors. As for the study in general: Around 85 million unique TCR sequences came from HLA-typed donors in an early release. Whole-study results and caveats: Testing in vitro showed three CMV-associated chains specific for CMV antigens. According to the study, roughly 160 TCR beta chains were cytomegalovirus-associated. A later analysis, which compared TCR beta chains of equal frequency, found the HLA-associated ones more clonally expanded.

Comment on this clone: Its antigen is currently unknown.

PCR used 60 Vbeta primers and 13 Jbeta primers. This table comes from immunoSEQ multiplex PCR, and its TCRdb copy is limited to in-frame clones, with some not included. The sample includes roughly 120,000 clones, about 80% of them seen just once. The CDR3 contains 15 residues. The ends lost 6 bases at V and 5 bases at J; junction bases unmatched: 6. The germline V gene encodes CDR1 MNHEY and CDR2 SMNVEV (reference sequence). The chain recombines TRBV27 with TRBJ1-5, with 11 bases identical to TRBD1. The sequenced material came from PBMCs. The sequence was obtained from a woman aged 18-30 years in good health and CMV-seronegative. The CDR3 reads CASRAGQGEYQPQHF. The CDR3 DNA follows: TGTGCCAGCAGAGCGGGACAGGGGGAATATCAGCCCCAGCATTTT.